The sequence of this T cell receptor beta chain was determined in a study of blood T cell repertoires in COVID-19. About the study: Spain, Italy and the United States supplied samples that represented acute and convalescent COVID-19. PBMCs, B-cell-depleted T cells, or T cells were the source of the cDNA or gDNA that made up the material.

Trimming at V came to 5 bases and at J to 0 bases, leaving 5 bases not matched to a gene. The CDR3 spans 15 residues. Germline-derived CDR1 and CDR2 are SGHTA and FQGTGA. Per the original methods: It was from reference gene primer amplification that nucleated cell counts were estimated. TCRdb's copy holds only in-frame clones and misses some; the assay was immunoSEQ multiplex PCR. V and J calls and clone size follow that table, whereas D and trimming were derived from the DNA. Of fewer than 120,000 clones listed, 70% to 90% are singletons. The V call is TRBV7-3, the J call TRBJ2-3, with 7 bases fitting TRBD1. Sequences were obtained from peripheral blood. The clonotype originates from a human donor in a cohort sampled during active COVID-19. CDR3 nucleotide sequence: TGTGCCAGCAGCCGACAAGGGGGCAGCACAGATACGCAGTATTTT. Its translation: CASSRQGGSTDTQYF.